This T cell receptor (beta chain) was documented in a study of blood T cells in healthy people across ages. The study's findings and limits: Per million T cells, TCR beta diversity dropped about linearly as age rose.

The CDR3 runs to 18 residues. Germline values: CDR1 MNHEY, CDR2 SVGAGI. Trimming took 0 bases from V and 1 from J; bases not matched to a gene: 5. A second PCR of 7 to 11 cycles used a sample-barcoded 5' primer and a J-beta primer mix. TCRdb re-derived calls from the 5' RACE reads in MiXCR, one entry per CDR3 protein. The sample yields about 1.7 million distinct CDR3 sequences, 28% seen once. About this clonotype: The antigen is unknown.

The genes are TRBV6-5 and TRBJ2-3, with TRBD2 matching 12 bases. The clonotype originates from a woman younger than 45 in good health. What was sequenced was blood. This CDR3 is CASSYSASGRAGTDTQYF. The DNA of the CDR3 is TGTGCCAGCAGTTACTCGGCTAGCGGGAGGGCAGGCACAGATACGCAGTATTTT.